One sample yielded the 18 T cell receptor beta chains listed below, sequenced in a study of T-cell memory formation after mild COVID-19. TCRdb itself ran the 5' RACE reads through MiXCR, one entry per CDR3 protein. The repertoire includes 150,000 or so distinct CDR3 sequences, about 28% of them detected once, and about 11% sits in the top ten. Source material: PBMCs or a T cell subset sorted from them (not recorded which). These receptors were collected from an adult woman who had mild COVID-19 (a few samples of this study predate the infection). Cell type and time point are not known.

The rearrangement uses TRBV5-6 and TRBJ2-2; D perhaps matches TRBD2 (6 bases). The CDR3 extends over 12 amino acids. Germline-derived CDR1 and CDR2 are SGHDT and YYEEEE. The CDR3 DNA reads as TGTGCGTCGGGCAGGGAGGACGGGGAGCTGTTTTTT. Protein sequence: CASGREDGELFF. The full variable domain, rest sourced from reference TRBV5-6 and TRBJ2-2, is DAGVTQSPTHLIKTRGQQVTLRCSPKSGHDTVSWYQQALGQGPQFIFQYYEEEERQRGNFPDRFSGHQFPNYSSELNVNALLLGDSALYLCASGREDGELFFGEGSRLTVL.

This clonotype showed up just a few times. This chain links TRBV25-1 with TRBJ2-1; 11 bases match TRBD2. CDR1 is MGHDK, CDR2 SYGVNS, per germline. The CDR3 totals 14 residues. Unmatched junction bases numbered 9, after V lost 8 bases and J lost 9 bases. The CDR3 coding sequence is TGTGCCAGCGCACGACTAGCGGGGCTTGGTGAGCAGTTCTTC. Its translation: CASARLAGLGEQFF.

The V call is TRBV6-2 or TRBV6-3, the J call TRBJ2-1, with 8 bases aligning to TRBD2. The V gene's germline CDR1 is MNHEY and CDR2 SVGEGT. Losses at the gene ends were 5 bases for V and 4 bases for J; bases not matched to a gene: 10. The CDR3 is made up of 16 amino acids. For the CDR3, the DNA is TGTGCCAGCAGTCAATCTGCTAGCGGGCGGTACAATGAGCAGTTCTTC. Its translation: CASSQSASGRYNEQFF.

This clonotype showed up just a few times. The CDR3 bases are TGTGCCACCAGCAGAGAGTGGCCGGAGGGCGCAGATACGCAGTATTTT. Protein: CATSREWPEGADTQYF. The V call is TRBV15, the J call TRBJ2-3; possible D gene TRBD2, 6 bases. CDR3 length equals 16 residues. CDR1 is LNHNV, CDR2 YYDKDF, per germline (reference sequence). V lost 0 bases to trimming and J lost 4 bases, with 14 bases between them. The whole variable domain, filled in from reference TRBV15 and TRBJ2-3, reads DAMVIQNPRYQVTQFGKPVTLSCSQTLNHNVMYWYQQKSSQAPKLLFHYYDKDFNNEADTPDNFQSRRPNTSFCFLDIRSPGLGDTAMYLCATSREWPEGADTQYFGPGTRLTVL.

V is TRBV18 and J is TRBJ2-1; 12 nucleotides agree with TRBD2. The V and J ends lost 2 bases and 4 bases, in that order; junction bases with no gene match: 3. The CDR3 is 16 residues long. Germline CDR1 is KGHSH and CDR2 is LQKENI. The CDR3 DNA reads TGTGCCAGCTCACCAGTGCTAGCGGGAGGGTACAATGAGCAGTTCTTC. This gives the protein CASSPVLAGGYNEQFF.

This chain links TRBV6-5 with TRBJ1-2, with a possible D match to TRBD1 (5 bases). In germline, CDR1 is MNHEY, CDR2 SVGAGI. Trimming cost V 3 bases and J 6 bases, with 11 bases left between them. The CDR3 extends over 13 amino acids. The CDR3 loop reads CASSYNRIDGYTF. DNA for the CDR3: TGTGCCAGCAGTTATAACAGGATCGATGGCTACACCTTC.

The chain is built from TRBV6-1 and TRBJ1-2, with D uncertain. Deletions cut 4 bases from V and 5 bases from J, with 14 bases between. The CDR3 is made up of 14 amino acids. Looked up from germline, CDR1 is MNHNS and CDR2 is SASEGT. The CDR3 sequence: CASSARTAAYGYTF. The DNA of the CDR3 is TGTGCCAGCAGTGCGAGGACTGCTGCTTATGGCTACACCTTC.

A few counts support this clonotype. The chain couples TRBV12-3 or TRBV12-4 to TRBJ2-1; 9 positions match TRBD1. The CDR3 extends over 16 amino acids. Unmatched junction bases numbered 14, after V lost 7 bases and J lost 7 bases. For the CDR3, the DNA is TGTGCCAGCATCAAACGCGGGACAGGGTTGGGGAATGAGCAGTTCTTC. This translates into CASIKRGTGLGNEQFF.

This chain connects TRBV12-2 to TRBJ1-1. TRBV12-2 corresponds to a pseudogene. The CDR3 totals 11 residues. CDR3 DNA sequence: TGTGCAAGTCGCTTTCCACTGAAAGCTTTCTTT. This translates into CASRFPLKAFF.

This clonotype was seen a handful of times. CDR3 sequence (DNA): TGTGCCAGCAGAGCGGGCGGGCATGAGACCCAGTACTTC. Its protein is CASRAGGHETQYF. The chain uses TRBV6-2 or TRBV6-3 and TRBJ2-5; tentative D call: TRBD2 (6 bases). The CDR3 loop spans 13 amino acids. Per the germline V gene, CDR1 is MNHEY and CDR2 is SVGEGT. Between the trimmed V and J ends, which lost 6 bases and 5 bases, there was a span of 13 bases.

The V call is TRBV5-5, the J call TRBJ2-5; D remains ambiguous. The CDR3 is made up of 13 amino acids. Germline CDR1 reads SGHKS; CDR2 reads YYEKEE (reference sequence). V was clipped by 1 base and J by 3 bases, with 7 bases between them. The CDR3 bases are TGTGCCAGCAGCTTGATGGCCAAAGAGACCCAGTACTTC. Residues: CASSLMAKETQYF.

There are a few counts of this clonotype. The J gene is TRBJ2-6, the V gene TRBV20-1; perhaps TRBD2 as D (6 bases). Trimming took off 3 bases at V and 0 bases at J, with 9 bases between the two ends. The V gene's germline CDR1 is DFQATT and CDR2 SNEGSKA (reference sequence). The CDR3 contains 15 residues. The CDR3 sequence is CSASTSSSGANVLTF. CDR3 bases: TGCAGTGCTAGTACTAGCAGCTCTGGGGCCAACGTCCTGACTTTC.

This clonotype was counted many times. The chain uses TRBV7-2 and TRBJ1-5; the match to TRBD1 covers 7 bases. The CDR3 runs 16 residues. V trimming: 3 bases; J trimming: 3 bases; junction bases outside the gene matches: 8. Looked up from germline, CDR1 is SGHTA and CDR2 is FQGNSA. In DNA form, the CDR3 reads TGTGCCAGCAGCTTCCAGACAGGGACACTCAATCAGCCCCAGCATTTT. Encoded protein: CASSFQTGTLNQPQHF.

This chain links TRBV3-1 with TRBJ1-4; no clear D gene. V dropped 0 bases and J dropped 10 bases, with 9 bases sitting between them. This CDR3 region has 13 residues. Germline V gene lookup returns CDR1 LGHDT and CDR2 YNNKEL (reference sequence). CDR3 in amino acids: CASSQDNEGKLFF. In DNA, the CDR3 is TGTGCCAGCAGCCAAGACAACGAGGGAAAACTGTTTTTT.

The chain uses TRBV2 and TRBJ2-7; possibly TRBD1 or TRBD2 for D (5 bases each). There are 14 residues in the CDR3. From germline, CDR1 is SNHLY and CDR2 FYNNEI. Trimming cost V 4 bases and J 2 bases, with 12 bases left between them. The CDR3 coding sequence is TGTGCCAGCAGTGTGGGGGTCCTGGCCTACGAGCAGTACTTC. Translating gives CASSVGVLAYEQYF.

This clonotype was counted between two and nine times. The V call is TRBV5-1, the J call TRBJ1-5; perhaps TRBD1 as D (5 bases). From germline, CDR1 is SGHRS and CDR2 YFSETQ. The CDR3 totals 16 residues. Trimming shortened V by 0 bases and J by 3 bases, and 13 bases separated the two germline ends. The chain's CDR3 is CASSLEAGWNNQPQHF. The CDR3 nucleotides read TGCGCCAGCAGCTTGGAGGCAGGGTGGAACAATCAGCCCCAGCATTTT.

V gene TRBV6-5 combines with J gene TRBJ2-1, with 11 bases lining up with TRBD2. The CDR3 has 17 amino acids. V shed 3 bases, J shed 0 bases, and the junction held 4 bases outside the gene matches. From germline, CDR1 is MNHEY and CDR2 SVGAGI. The chain's CDR3 is CASSYPGLAGSYNEQFF. CDR3 coding DNA: TGTGCCAGCAGTTATCCCGGACTAGCGGGCTCCTACAATGAGCAGTTCTTC.

This clonotype has a handful of counts. The chain links TRBV7-6 to TRBJ1-1; no clear D. The CDR3 runs to 16 residues. CDR1 is SGHVS and CDR2 is FNYEAQ in the germline V gene. The V gene lost 1 base and the J gene lost 2 bases, with 14 bases spanning the gap. The CDR3 here is CASSLGGSGTNTEAFF. The CDR3 DNA reads as TGTGCCAGCAGCTTAGGCGGTTCCGGAACAAACACTGAAGCTTTCTTT.